The 22 T cell receptor beta chains presented below share a single source sample, sequenced in a study of type 1 and type 2 diabetes patients. Genomic DNA was the PCR template. Multiplex PCR with 30 forward and 13 reverse primers amplified the TCR beta CDR3. Via MiXCR, TCRdb re-called the multiplex PCR reads, giving one row per CDR3 protein. This sample has around 300,000 distinct CDR3 sequences, with more than 40% found just once. Sequenced sample: peripheral blood mononuclear cells (PBMCs). The receptors stem from a man between 18 and 35 years old with type 2 diabetes.

This clonotype was seen only once. The chain carries TRBV30 and TRBJ2-5; D uncertain. Near its end, the DNA agrees better with TRBJ2-7, so the J call may be wrong. The length of the CDR3 is 13 residues. CDR1 and CDR2 (germline): GTSNPN, SVGIG (reference sequence). For the CDR3, the DNA is TGTGCCTGGATTGGGTTTAATTGGGGCGAGCAGTACTTC. As protein: CAWIGFNWGEQYF.

V gene TRBV4-3 combines with J gene TRBJ2-7, with 7 bases matching TRBD1. The length of the CDR3 is 17 residues. Trimming removed 3 bases from V and 4 bases from J; junction bases left unmatched: 15. Germline V lookup: CDR1 LGHNA, CDR2 YSLEER. Here the CDR3 reads CASSHSDRPQSAYEQYF. CDR3 sequence (DNA): TGCGCCAGCAGCCACTCGGACAGGCCTCAGTCGGCTTACGAGCAGTACTTC.

The chain combines TRBV30 with TRBJ1-1; D unclear. Trimming left V 0 bases short and J 0 bases short, with 17 bases between. CDR3 length equals 17 residues. Germline V gene sequence: CDR1 GTSNPN, CDR2 SVGIG (reference sequence). CDR3 sequence (DNA): TGTGCCTGGAGTGTCGAGCTTCCCCTTATCATGAACACTGAAGCTTTCTTT. It encodes CAWSVELPLIMNTEAFF.

The chain has TRBV12-5 and TRBJ2-2; no clear D gene. CDR1 is LGHNT, CDR2 FRNRAP, per germline. This CDR3 has 17 amino acids. V dropped 0 bases and J dropped 0 bases, with 11 bases sitting between them. In DNA form, the CDR3 reads TGTGCTAGTGGTTTGGTACAGTCAAGCGCGAACACCGGGGAGCTGTTTTTT. This codes for CASGLVQSSANTGELFF.

V usage is TRBV27 and J usage is TRBJ1-1; D gene uncertain. The CDR3 runs to 14 residues. Germline CDR1 and CDR2: MNHEY and SMNVEV (reference sequence). V lost 6 bases, J lost 0 bases, and 11 bases lay in between. The DNA for the CDR3 is TGTGCCAGCAGACTTACTCAGTTGAACACTGAAGCTTTCTTT. It codes for CASRLTQLNTEAFF.

The table lists this clonotype with a count of one. This chain uses TRBV7-2 with TRBJ1-4, with D possibly matching TRBD1 (5 bases). V lost 9 bases and J lost 8, with 19 bases in between. The CDR3 spans 14 residues. Germline V gene sequence: CDR1 SGHTA, CDR2 FQGNSA. The CDR3 spells CASSNSAGGEKLFF. The CDR3 DNA sequence: TGTGCCAGTAGTAATTCTGCTGGGGGGGAAAAACTGTTTTTT.

This clonotype was found a few times. The chain joins TRBV9 to TRBJ1-1; D is uncertain. V was shortened by 4 bases and J by 0 bases, with 16 bases between the two germline ends. Looked up from germline, CDR1 is SGDLS and CDR2 is YYNGEE. The CDR3 is 16 residues long. The CDR3 spells CASSPQPPGLNTEAFF. The CDR3 DNA follows: TGTGCCAGCAGCCCACAGCCCCCGGGCCTGAACACTGAAGCTTTCTTT. The full variable domain, with the rest looked up from reference TRBV9 and TRBJ1-1, is DSGVTQTPKHLITATGQRVTLRCSPRSGDLSVYWYQQSLDQGLQFLIQYYNGEERAKGNILERFSAQQFPDLHSELNLSSLELGDSALYFCASSPQPPGLNTEAFFGQGTRLTVV.

This chain links TRBV7-8 with TRBJ2-5; D may be TRBD1 (5 bases). The germline gives CDR1 SGHVS, CDR2 FQNEAQ. The V and J ends lost 3 bases and 5 bases respectively, with 13 bases between them. The CDR3 extends over 14 amino acids. The CDR3 is CASSFGFGAETQYF. DNA of the CDR3: TGTGCCAGCAGCTTCGGATTTGGGGCGGAGACCCAGTACTTC.

Only a few counts were recorded for this clonotype. The rearrangement links TRBV28 to TRBJ1-2, with D perhaps matching TRBD1 (5 bases). Germline CDR1 reads MDHEN; CDR2 reads SYDVKM. V lost 5 bases and J 4 bases, leaving 14 bases between the germline ends. This CDR3 has 14 amino acids. The CDR3 bases are TGTGCCAGCAGTGTCAGTATAGGGGCCTATGGCTACACCTTC. Its translation is CASSVSIGAYGYTF.

The V and J genes are TRBV13 and TRBJ2-6, with TRBD1 as a possible D gene (5 bases). The ends were cut back, 3 bases at V and 3 bases at J, with 9 bases in the middle. This CDR3 region has 15 residues. CDR1 and CDR2 (germline): PRHDT, FYEKMQ (reference sequence). Written as DNA, the CDR3 is TGTGCCAGCAGCTTGGGCAGGGTTGGGGCCAACGTCCTGACTTTC. Protein sequence: CASSLGRVGANVLTF. The full variable domain, rest sourced from reference TRBV13 and TRBJ2-6, is AAGVIQSPRHLIKEKRETATLKCYPIPRHDTVYWYQQGPGQDPQFLISFYEKMQSDKGSIPDRFSAQQFSDYHSELNMSSLELGDSALYFCASSLGRVGANVLTFGAGSRLTVL.

This clonotype has only one observation. The chain has TRBV7-3 and TRBJ1-2; D unresolved. Germline V gene data show CDR1 as SGHTA and CDR2 as FQGTGA. The V and J ends lost 6 bases and 0 bases respectively, with 8 bases between them. This CDR3 contains 13 residues. Here the CDR3 DNA reads TGTGCCAGCAGTCTGCTCCCTAACTATGGCTACACCTTC. Protein: CASSLLPNYGYTF. The variable domain in full, with the rest retrieved from reference TRBV7-3 and TRBJ1-2, is GAGVSQTPSNKVTEKGKYVELRCDPISGHTALYWYRQSLGQGPEFLIYFQGTGAADDSGLPNDRFFAVRPEGSVSTLKIQRTERGDSAVYLCASSLLPNYGYTFGSGTRLTVV.

With regard to this clonotype: A read error is possible here, since a much larger clone lies one base away. V gene TRBV7-6 combines with J gene TRBJ2-1; 8 bases are shared with TRBD2. Germline V gene lookup returns CDR1 SGHVS and CDR2 FNYEAQ. This CDR3 comprises 16 residues. CDR3 residues: CASSPLGGLAYNKQFF. As DNA, the CDR3 is TGTGCCAGCAGCCCTCTAGGCGGACTAGCATACAATAAGCAGTTCTTC.

The chain links TRBV7-2 to TRBJ2-1; perhaps TRBD1 as D (5 bases). The CDR3 has 12 amino acids. From germline, CDR1 is SGHTA and CDR2 FQGNSA. Trimming took 5 bases from V and 10 from J, leaving 12 bases between them. The CDR3 sequence is CASSPRVYEQFF. CDR3 DNA: TGTGCCAGCAGCCCCAGGGTCTACGAGCAGTTCTTC.

This clonotype appeared many times. The chain carries TRBV2 and TRBJ2-5; no reliable D call. The germline CDR1 and CDR2 sequences are SNHLY and FYNNEI. The CDR3 spans 14 residues. V was clipped by 4 bases and J by 5 bases, with 14 bases between them. The CDR3 coding sequence is TGTGCCAGCAGTGTACAAGTCTCGTCGGAGACCCAGTACTTC. Protein sequence: CASSVQVSSETQYF. The complete variable domain, with remaining parts taken from reference TRBV2 and TRBJ2-5, reads EPEVTQTPSHQVTQMGQEVILRCVPISNHLYFYWYRQILGQKVEFLVSFYNNEISEKSEIFDDQFSVERPDGSNFTLKIRSTKLEDSAMYFCASSVQVSSETQYFGPGTRLLVL.

This clonotype was detected once. This chain connects TRBV2 to TRBJ2-3; possible D gene TRBD2, 6 bases. Germline CDR1 and CDR2: SNHLY and FYNNEI. Trimming pared 5 bases from V and 6 bases from J, leaving 18 bases between. This CDR3 region has 15 residues. CDR3 DNA: TGTGCCAGCAGTTCCGGGGGAAGGGATTCGGATACGCAGTATTTT. Residues: CASSSGGRDSDTQYF.

The chain is built from TRBV20-1 and TRBJ2-3; D call uncertain. The CDR3 totals 13 residues. CDR1 DFQATT and CDR2 SNEGSKA come from the germline V gene (reference sequence). The V end lost 6 bases, the J end lost 6 bases, and 16 bases lay between the germline ends. Here the CDR3 DNA reads TGCAGTGCCCCCCCAAGGGTGAGGGATACGCAGTATTTT. This translates into CSAPPRVRDTQYF.

This clonotype occurred a few times. This rearrangement joins TRBV6-4 to TRBJ2-4; a weak D match, TRBD2 (9 bases). Per germline, CDR1 MRHNA and CDR2 SNTAGT. This CDR3 has 17 amino acids. Deletions cut 6 bases from V and 8 bases from J, with 26 bases between. CDR3 loop: CASRHAGGTGPKDIQYF. CDR3 nucleotides: TGTGCCAGCAGACACGCGGGGGGGACAGGCCCAAAGGACATTCAGTACTTC.

CDR3 bases: TGTGCCAGCAGTTTTCGGCTCGAGGGGGGCTACGAGCAGTACTTC. Protein sequence: CASSFRLEGGYEQYF. The V and J genes are TRBV27 and TRBJ2-7; the D call may be TRBD1 or TRBD2 (6 bases each). Germline V lookup: CDR1 MNHEY, CDR2 SMNVEV (reference sequence). This CDR3 spans 15 amino acids. V lost 3 bases and J lost 3, with 15 bases in between.

In its sample, this clonotype was seen a few times. The chain couples TRBV25-1 to TRBJ2-3, with TRBD1 identical over 10 bases. The CDR3 runs 16 residues. Germline CDR1 reads MGHDK; CDR2 reads SYGVNS. The junction had 4 bases not matched to a gene; V was cut back by 1 base and J by 3 bases. The CDR3 loop is CASSELDRGVTDTQYF. The CDR3 coding sequence is TGTGCCAGCAGTGAATTGGACAGGGGGGTAACAGATACGCAGTATTTT.

CDR3 coding DNA: TGTGCCAGCAGTGAGTCTCTCATATTTGCCCTGAACACTGAAGCTTTCTTT. Amino acid sequence: CASSESLIFALNTEAFF. The chain carries TRBV2 and TRBJ1-1; the D is unclear. Trimming removed 3 bases at V and 0 bases at J, with 17 bases between. The length of the CDR3 is 17 residues. In germline, CDR1 is SNHLY, CDR2 FYNNEI.

The V and J genes are TRBV28 and TRBJ2-7; D not certain. The germline gives CDR1 MDHEN, CDR2 SYDVKM. This CDR3 has 15 residues. Trimming pared 2 bases from V and 3 bases from J, leaving 14 bases between. CDR3 DNA sequence: TGTGCCAGCAGTTTAAGGTTCTCCTCCTACTACGAGCAGTACTTC. This gives the protein CASSLRFSSYYEQYF.

The rearrangement links TRBV12-3 or TRBV12-4 to TRBJ1-5; the D is unclear. Trimming stripped 6 bases from V and 6 bases from J, with 12 bases between. This CDR3 has 13 amino acids. CDR3 sequence reads: CASSYGGGQPQHF. DNA of the CDR3: TGTGCCAGCAGCTACGGAGGCGGTCAGCCCCAGCATTTT.